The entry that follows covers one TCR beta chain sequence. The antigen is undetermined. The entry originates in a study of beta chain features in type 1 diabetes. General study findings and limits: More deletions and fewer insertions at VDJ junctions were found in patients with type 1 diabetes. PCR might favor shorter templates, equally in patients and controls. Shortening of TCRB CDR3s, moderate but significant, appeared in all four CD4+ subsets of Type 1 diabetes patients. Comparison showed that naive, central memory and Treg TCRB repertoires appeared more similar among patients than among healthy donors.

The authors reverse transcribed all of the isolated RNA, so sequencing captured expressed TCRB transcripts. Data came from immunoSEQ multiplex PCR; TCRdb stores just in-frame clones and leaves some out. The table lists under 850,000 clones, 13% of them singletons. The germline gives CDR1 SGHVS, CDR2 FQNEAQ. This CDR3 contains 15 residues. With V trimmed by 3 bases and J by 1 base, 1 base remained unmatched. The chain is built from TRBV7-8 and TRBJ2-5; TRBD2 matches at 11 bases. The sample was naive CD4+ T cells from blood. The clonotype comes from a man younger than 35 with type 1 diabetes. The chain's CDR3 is CASSLLAGGQETQYF. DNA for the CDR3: TGTGCCAGCAGCTTGCTAGCGGGGGGCCAAGAGACCCAGTACTTC.